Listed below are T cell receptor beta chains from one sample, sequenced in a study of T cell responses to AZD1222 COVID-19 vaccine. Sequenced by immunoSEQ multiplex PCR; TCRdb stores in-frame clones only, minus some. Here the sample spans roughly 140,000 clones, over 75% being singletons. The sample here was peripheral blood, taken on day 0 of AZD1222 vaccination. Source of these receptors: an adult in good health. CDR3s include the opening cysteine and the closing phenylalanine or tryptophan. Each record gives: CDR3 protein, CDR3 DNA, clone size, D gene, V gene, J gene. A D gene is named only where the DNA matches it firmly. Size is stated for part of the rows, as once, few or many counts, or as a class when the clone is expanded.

CASSSVRGYYEQYF	TGTGCCAGCAGTTCAGTCAGGGGTTACTACGAGCAGTACTTC	few	-	TRBV27	TRBJ2-7
CASTQGPEAFF	TGTGCCAGCACTCAGGGTCCTGAAGCTTTCTTT	-	-	TRBV6-5	TRBJ1-1
CASRPDWGLSALGNTIYF	TGTGCCAGCAGGCCAGATTGGGGGCTTTCGGCACTTGGAAACACCATATATTTT	-	-	TRBV2	TRBJ1-3
CASSSGQGVDTQYF	TGTGCCAGCAGCTCAGGACAGGGCGTAGATACGCAGTATTTT	-	TRBD1	TRBV7-2	TRBJ2-3
CASSLGGGANEQFF	TGCGCCAGCAGCTTGGGGGGCGGCGCGAATGAGCAGTTCTTC	-	-	TRBV5-1	TRBJ2-1
CASSPDTDYNEQFF	TGTGCCAGCTCACCGGACACAGACTACAATGAGCAGTTCTTC	-	-	TRBV18	TRBJ2-1
CASSGSGTLNTGELFF	TGTGCCAGCAGTGGATCCGGGACCTTGAACACCGGGGAGCTGTTTTTT	-	-	TRBV2	TRBJ2-2
CASSLESNYGYTF	TGCGCCAGCAGCTTGGAAAGTAACTATGGCTACACCTTC	-	-	TRBV5-1	TRBJ1-2
CARGGTASYEQYF	TGTGCCCGGGGCGGGACAGCCTCCTACGAGCAGTACTTC	-	-	TRBV19	TRBJ2-7
CASSGTIGEKLFF	TGTGCCAGCAGTGGGACCATCGGTGAAAAACTGTTTTTT	-	-	TRBV28	TRBJ1-4
CASSFQAGGPYEQFF	TGTGCCAGCAGCTTTCAGGCGGGAGGGCCTTATGAGCAGTTCTTC	-	TRBD2	TRBV11-3	TRBJ2-1
CASRRAGGLSYEQYF	TGTGCCAGCAGGCGAGCTGGCGGACTCTCCTACGAGCAGTACTTC	-	-	TRBV5-6	TRBJ2-7
CASSLGPQNTEAFF	TGTGCCAGCTCACTGGGACCGCAGAACACTGAAGCTTTCTTT	once	-	TRBV18	TRBJ1-1
CATSDPRGNTGELFF	TGTGCCACCAGTGACCCAAGGGGTAACACCGGGGAGCTGTTTTTT	-	-	TRBV24-1	TRBJ2-2
CASSGTSGGWYEQYF	TGTGCCAGCAGTGGAACTAGCGGAGGGTGGTACGAGCAGTACTTC	-	TRBD2	TRBV27	TRBJ2-7
CASSPGVLAGAADTQYF	TGTGCCAGCAGCCCAGGCGTACTAGCGGGAGCGGCTGATACGCAGTATTTT	-	TRBD2	TRBV7-9	TRBJ2-3
CASLPGTRGREFF	TGTGCCAGCCTACCCGGGACAAGGGGGAGGGAGTTCTTC	-	-	TRBV7-9	TRBJ2-1